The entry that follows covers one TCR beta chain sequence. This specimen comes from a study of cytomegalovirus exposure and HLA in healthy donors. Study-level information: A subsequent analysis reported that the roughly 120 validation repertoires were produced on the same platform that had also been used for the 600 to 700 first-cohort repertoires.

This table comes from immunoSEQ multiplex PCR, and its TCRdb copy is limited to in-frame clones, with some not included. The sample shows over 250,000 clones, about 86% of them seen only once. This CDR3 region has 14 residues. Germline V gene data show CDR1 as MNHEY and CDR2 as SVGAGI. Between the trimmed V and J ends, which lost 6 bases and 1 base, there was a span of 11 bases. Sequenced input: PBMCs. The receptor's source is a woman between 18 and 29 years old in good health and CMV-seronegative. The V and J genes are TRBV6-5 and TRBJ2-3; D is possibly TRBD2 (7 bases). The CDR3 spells CASRREGGTDTQYF. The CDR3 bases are TGTGCCAGCAGGAGGGAGGGGGGCACAGATACGCAGTATTTT.